This entry describes one T cell receptor beta chain. Its antigen is unidentified. The trim removed 4 bases at V and 9 bases at J, leaving 7 bases unmatched. CDR3 length: 13 amino acids. Germline CDR1 reads LGHDT; CDR2 reads YNNKEL (reference sequence). Naive CD4+ cells had CD25+ Tregs removed. General study findings and limits: Whole repertoires were not studied in the larger cohort, only one V-J beta rearrangement.

TCRdb fed the 5' RACE reads into MiXCR, producing one record per CDR3 protein. The sample shows 62,000 or so distinct CDR3 sequences, almost 30% of them seen only once. The clonotype originates from a female donor with breast cancer. The sample consisted of tumor-infiltrating naive CD4+ T cells sorted from the breast tumor. Subset indicated: naive CD4+ T cells, CD4+CD45RA+CD25-. The chain uses TRBV3-1 and TRBJ2-7; 9 bases align to TRBD2. The CDR3, as DNA: TGTGCCAGCAGCCCCTCTAGCGGGAACTCGCAGTACTTC. Translating gives CASSPSSGNSQYF.